This entry is about one TCR beta chain. As yet, its antigen is unknown. The data are from a study of T cells in tuberculosis. As for the study in general: A South African cohort included IGRA-negative adolescents, latently infected IGRA-positive adolescents and adults with active tuberculosis. Notes on the study in general: A GMM-specific repertoire classifier reached approximately 84% accuracy, AUROC approximately 0.9.

Between the trimmed V and J ends, which lost 0 bases and 3 bases, there was a span of 9 bases. There are 15 residues in the CDR3. Germline V gene sequence: CDR1 SGHTA, CDR2 FQGNSA. On average roughly 90,000 T cells per donor were immunosequenced. The table came from immunoSEQ multiplex PCR; TCRdb's copy has only in-frame clones and leaves some out. The sample holds 20,000 to 25,000 clones, nearly 97% seen once. The sample taken for sequencing was PBMCs. This clonotype originated in a donor aged 10-29 years with latent tuberculosis or without tuberculosis infection. The chain couples TRBV7-2 to TRBJ2-1, with a weak D call TRBD1 (5 bases). DNA for the CDR3: TGTGCCAGCAGCTTAGCAGGGGAACTCTACAATGAGCAGTTCTTC. This translates into CASSLAGELYNEQFF.